The 10 T cell receptor beta chains below all came from one sample that was sequenced in a study of intratumoral heterogeneity in liver cancer. The hepatocellular carcinoma nodule was sampled at distinct, geographically separated regions. Generated by immunoSEQ multiplex PCR, the TCRdb table keeps only in-frame clones and is missing some. Here the sample spans 5,000 to 7,500 clones, about 71% being singletons. The material sequenced was tumor tissue, taken before any cancer treatment. These receptors were taken from a woman between 65 and 79 years old with hepatocellular carcinoma.

V gene TRBV5-1 combines with J gene TRBJ2-1; no clear D. The length of the CDR3 is 13 residues. Trimming removed 0 bases at V and 10 bases at J, with 11 bases between. Germline loops: CDR1 SGHRS, CDR2 YFSETQ. CDR3 nucleotides: TGCGCCAGCAGCTTGGTAGGAAAGGAGGAGCAGTTCTTC. Protein product: CASSLVGKEEQFF.

This clone occurred once. The CDR3 DNA follows: TGTGCCACCAGCAGAGTGGCTAGCGGGACCCAGGGTACGCAGTATTTT. Residues: CATSRVASGTQGTQYF. The chain links TRBV15 to TRBJ2-3; 9 bases line up with TRBD2. Germline V lookup: CDR1 LNHNV, CDR2 YYDKDF (reference sequence). The ends lost 1 base at V and 8 bases at J; junction bases unmatched: 10. The CDR3 is 16 amino acids.

CDR3 sequence reads: CASTPGYGYTF. The CDR3 DNA is TGTGCCAGCACCCCTGGGTATGGCTACACCTTC. The chain combines TRBV28 with TRBJ1-2; D remains unclear. Germline V gene lookup returns CDR1 MDHEN and CDR2 SYDVKM. V was shortened by 7 bases and J by 5 bases, with 8 bases between the two germline ends. This CDR3 comprises 11 residues.

The chain has TRBV5-1 and TRBJ1-1; TRBD1 matches at 9 bases. This CDR3 spans 16 amino acids. In germline, CDR1 is SGHRS, CDR2 YFSETQ. V shed 4 bases and J 3 bases; nucleotides not matched to a gene: 10. The CDR3 sequence is CASSQRGTGFYTEAFF. As DNA, the CDR3 is TGCGCCAGCAGCCAGAGGGGGACAGGGTTTTACACTGAAGCTTTCTTT. Supplemented by reference TRBV5-1 and TRBJ1-1, the full variable domain reads KAGVTQTPRYLIKTRGQQVTLSCSPISGHRSVSWYQQTPGQGLQFLFEYFSETQRNKGNFPGRFSGRQFSNSRSEMNVSTLELGDSALYLCASSQRGTGFYTEAFFGQGTRLTVV.

The V gene is TRBV14, the J gene TRBJ1-4; 8 bases align to TRBD1. This CDR3 contains 15 residues. Per germline, CDR1 SGHDN and CDR2 FVKESK. The J segment lost 4 bases and the V segment lost 3 bases, leaving 4 bases of the junction unmatched. The DNA for the CDR3 is TGTGCCAGCAGCCAGCGGACAGGGTTTAATGAAAAACTGTTTTTT. This sequence encodes CASSQRTGFNEKLFF. Variable domain in full (rest from reference TRBV14 and TRBJ1-4): EAGVTQFPSHSVIEKGQTVTLRCDPISGHDNLYWYRRVMGKEIKFLLHFVKESKQDESGMPNNRFLAERTGGTYSTLKVQPAELEDSGVYFCASSQRTGFNEKLFFGSGTQLSVL.

The chain carries TRBV6-1 and TRBJ2-2; no reliable D call. V lost 2 bases to trimming and J lost 7 bases, with 20 bases between them. The CDR3 consists of 17 residues. Germline CDR1 reads MNHNS; CDR2 reads SASEGT. CDR3 in DNA: TGTGCCAGCAGTGAATTCCTAGGATTTACTGACGGCGGGGAGCTGTTTTTT. It yields the protein CASSEFLGFTDGGELFF.

The chain joins TRBV4-1 to TRBJ2-3, with D hard to call. Germline values: CDR1 MGHRA, CDR2 YSYEKL. The CDR3 runs to 16 residues. Between the trimmed V and J ends, which lost 4 bases and 0 bases, there was a span of 14 bases. The CDR3 region has the DNA TGCGCCAGCAGCCCAGCATCCGAGACTAGCACAGATACGCAGTATTTT. Amino acid sequence: CASSPASETSTDTQYF.

V and J are TRBV28 and TRBJ1-2; D not certain. V dropped 3 bases and J dropped 6 bases, with 8 bases sitting between them. The CDR3 is 12 residues long. Germline CDR1 reads MDHEN; CDR2 reads SYDVKM. The CDR3 sequence: CASSLRGDGYTF. The DNA of the CDR3 is TGTGCCAGCAGTTTGCGGGGAGATGGCTACACCTTC.

V gene TRBV18 combines with J gene TRBJ1-1; D call uncertain. V lost 2 bases to trimming and J lost 2 bases, with 0 bases between them. The length of the CDR3 is 11 residues. Looked up from germline, CDR1 is KGHSH and CDR2 is LQKENI. The CDR3 DNA sequence: TGTGCCAGCTCACCAAACACTGAAGCTTTCTTT. It translates to CASSPNTEAFF.

The chain joins TRBV20-1 to TRBJ1-3; 9 nucleotides line up with TRBD1. Germline V gene lookup returns CDR1 DFQATT and CDR2 SNEGSKA (reference sequence). CDR3 length: 15 amino acids. The trim removed 3 bases at V and 0 bases at J, leaving 3 bases unmatched. CDR3 residues: CSASTDRGSGNTIYF. Written as DNA, the CDR3 is TGCAGTGCTAGTACGGACAGGGGCTCTGGAAACACCATATATTTT.